The entry below gives a single T cell receptor (beta chain) sequence along with its context. Its antigen remains unidentified. The sample holds no much larger clone one base away, and base qualities are not on file. The sample comes from a study of Ad26.COV2.S vaccination and SARS-CoV-2 variants (dated by TCRdb to the early 2020s). Broadly, across the study: Donors in the vaccine arm were drawn from COV1001, a multicentre, randomized, double-blind, placebo-controlled phase I-IIa trial testing Ad26.COV2.S in healthy adults. Dosing of Ad26.COV2.S was intramuscular, at either 5x10^10 or 1x10^11 viral particles, delivered as one shot or as two shots spaced 56 days apart. Participants in the trial were split at random into five groups of five each, receiving low-dose or high-dose Ad26.COV2.S once or twice, or else placebo on both occasions. Investigators remained blinded to trial group allocation during experiments and outcome assessment. Sequencing of the TCRbeta repertoire served to evaluate the specificity and breadth of SARS-CoV-2-reactive T cell receptors following Ad26.COV2.S vaccination. The TCR-sequenced set comprised around 30 samples: some 20 Ad26.COV2.S vaccine recipients, 5 placebo recipients and 8 SARS-CoV-2 convalescent individuals.

The immunoSEQ Assay was used to sequence TCRbeta CDR3 regions. After extraction, genomic DNA underwent amplification by bias-controlled multiplex PCR, followed by high-throughput sequencing. The original methods were these. To quantify the absolute abundance of each unique TCRbeta CDR3 region, sequences were collapsed and filtered. T cell fraction was estimated by normalizing TCRbeta template counts to usable DNA, with usable DNA measured through amplification of reference genes found in all nucleated cells. Repertoire TCRs were annotated as SARS-CoV-2-specific when V gene, CDR3 amino acid sequence and J gene were exactly matched to a known reactive TCR set. The reference SARS-CoV-2 TCR set was derived from MIRA and filtered for enrichment in COVID-19-positive ImmuneCODE repertoires, a step that removed public or cross-reactive TCRs. Using the MIRA antigens, annotated TCRs were further analysed by specific ORF or by position within an ORF. Depth was the summed frequency of annotated unique rearrangements, while breadth was defined as annotated unique rearrangements over total unique productive rearrangements. TCR breadth was compared between groups using two-sided Wilcoxon rank-sum tests. TCRdb stores this immuneACCESS table with in-frame sequences only. Part of the clones is absent; in the studies checked, under half of the shortfall reflects unresolved V genes, and no reason is known for the rest. V and J calls and clone size come straight from that table; D and trimming were deduced from the DNA. The sample table holds approximately 460,000 clones, of which around 89% were seen once. The ten top clones hold 1.5% to 2% of the sample.

According to the study, the label for this sample's treatment or condition signals: some 19 received Ad26.COV2.S at low or high dose, single or two shots; 5 received placebo; per-sample allocation not given. For vaccine and placebo recipients, repertoires were sequenced using samples collected on day 63 after the first injection. In Cohort 1b, roughly 25 adults aged 18-55 years were enrolled at a single site in Boston, USA, between 29 July and 7 August 2020. Ad26.COV2.S was a replication-incompetent adenovirus type 26 vector expressing a prefusion-stabilized SARS-CoV-2 spike protein from the original Wuhan strain. The germline V gene (reference sequence) provides CDR1 MNHEY and CDR2 SMNVEV. Reading from cysteine to phenylalanine, the CDR3 counts 14 amino acids. Just the 42-base CDR3 DNA is kept, in frame starting at base 1. V was cut back by 0 bases and J by 5 bases, leaving a gap of 9 bases between them.

Summary of the overall study and its limitations: According to the authors, total T cell responses may have been underestimated by the TCR breadth and depth analyses. Comparing responses between vaccine doses or regimens was not something the study was powered to do. Substantial breadth of spike-specific CD8+ and CD4+ T cell responses was reported after vaccination. Compared with placebo recipients, Ad26.COV2.S recipients showed higher spike-specific TCR breadth (P = 0.0014). Vaccine and placebo recipients had similar non-spike TCR breadth, a finding consistent with the vaccine containing only spike.

The receptor was isolated from a person between 18 and 59 years old who received the Ad26.COV2.S COVID-19 vaccine or a placebo. This sample comprised peripheral blood, obtained in a trial of Ad26.COV2.S vaccine versus placebo. The rearrangement joined TRBV27 to TRBJ2-3; the D region possibly corresponds to TRBD1 (7 bases align). The CDR3 protein sequence reads: CASSLSQGGDTQYF. The base sequence is TGTGCCAGCAGTTTATCCCAGGGGGGAGATACGCAGTATTTT.